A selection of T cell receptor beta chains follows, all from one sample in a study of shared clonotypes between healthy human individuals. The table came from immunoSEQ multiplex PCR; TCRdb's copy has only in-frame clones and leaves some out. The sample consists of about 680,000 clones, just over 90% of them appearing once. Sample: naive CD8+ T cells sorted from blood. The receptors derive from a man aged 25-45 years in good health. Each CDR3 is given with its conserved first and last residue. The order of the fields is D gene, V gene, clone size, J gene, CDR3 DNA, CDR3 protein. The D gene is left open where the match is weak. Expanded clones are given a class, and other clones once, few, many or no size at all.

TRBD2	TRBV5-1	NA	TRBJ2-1	TGCGCCAGCAGCTGGCCAACGGGCGGGAGGAGTAGCGATGAGCAGTTCTTC	CASSWPTGGRSSDEQFF
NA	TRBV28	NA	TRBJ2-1	TGTGCCAGCAGTTTCCACAGGGTACGAAGGGAAAATGAGCAGTTCTTC	CASSFHRVRRENEQFF
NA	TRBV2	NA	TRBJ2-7	TGTGCCAGCAGTGGTGCCGAGCAGTACTTC	CASSGAEQYF
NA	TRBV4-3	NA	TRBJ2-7	TGCGCCAGCAGCCACGGGCTAGTGGGCTACGAGCAGTACTTC	CASSHGLVGYEQYF
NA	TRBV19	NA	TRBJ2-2	TGTGCCAGTAGTATAGTAGTCGGGGAGCTGTTTTTT	CASSIVVGELFF
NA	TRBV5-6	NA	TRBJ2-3	TGTGCCAGCAGCTTCCCACCGGGAGCAGATACGCAGTATTTT	CASSFPPGADTQYF
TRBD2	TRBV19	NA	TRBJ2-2	TGTGCCAGTAGCGGGCCGACCTCTAGCGGGGGGAACACCGGGGAGCTGTTTTTT	CASSGPTSSGGNTGELFF
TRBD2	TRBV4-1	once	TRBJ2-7	TGCGCCAGCAGCCAAGTCCTAGCGGGGTCTAGGGAGCAGTACTTC	CASSQVLAGSREQYF
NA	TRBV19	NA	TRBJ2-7	TGTGCCTCGTCTGGGGCTATCCTGGGCTACGAGCAGTACTTC	CASSGAILGYEQYF
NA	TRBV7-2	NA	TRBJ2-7	TGTGCCAGCAGCTCCGGACGAGCCTACGAGCAGTACTTC	CASSSGRAYEQYF
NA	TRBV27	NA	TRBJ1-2	TGTGCCAGCAGTTTATCCCGTGGTGGGTATGGCTACACCTTC	CASSLSRGGYGYTF
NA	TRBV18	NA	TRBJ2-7	TGTGCCAGCTCACCCTCGGGACACACCTACGAGCAGTACTTC	CASSPSGHTYEQYF
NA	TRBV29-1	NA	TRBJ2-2	TGCAGCGTTGAAGCCAGGGAGAACACCGGGGAGCTGTTTTTT	CSVEARENTGELFF
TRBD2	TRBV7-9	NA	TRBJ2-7	TGTGCCAGCAGCTTAGAGGCGGGACTAGGGCAGTACTTC	CASSLEAGLGQYF
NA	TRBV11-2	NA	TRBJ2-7	TGTGCCAGCAGCTTAGCCCCCAGGGTAACCTACGAGCAGTACTTC	CASSLAPRVTYEQYF
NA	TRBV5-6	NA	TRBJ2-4	TGTGCCAGCAGCTTCGGGACCCTAGCCAAAAACATTCAGTACTTC	CASSFGTLAKNIQYF
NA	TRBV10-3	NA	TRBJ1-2	TGTGCCACGCGCCCGGGACCAGATAACAAGGGGTTCTATGGCTACACCTTC	CATRPGPDNKGFYGYTF
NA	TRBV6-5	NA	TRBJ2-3	TGTGCCAGCAGCCATAAGGGCCCTAGCACAGATACGCAGTATTTT	CASSHKGPSTDTQYF
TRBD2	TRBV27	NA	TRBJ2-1	TGTGCCAGCAGTCCGCGACCGAGGGGCGGGGGCAATGAGCAGTTCTTC	CASSPRPRGGGNEQFF
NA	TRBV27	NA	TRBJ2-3	TGTGCCAGCAGTTTCCGAGATACGCAGTATTTT	CASSFRDTQYF
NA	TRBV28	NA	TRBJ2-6	TGTGCCAGCACCTCGGAGGGGGCCAACGTCCTGACTTTC	CASTSEGANVLTF
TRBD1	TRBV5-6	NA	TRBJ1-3	TGTGCCAGCTACGCCGGGACAGGGAGATTGGAAGGAAACACCATATATTTT	CASYAGTGRLEGNTIYF
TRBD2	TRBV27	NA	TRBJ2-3	TGTGCCAGCAGTCCGCGGACTAGCGGGAGCCCAGATACGCAGTATTTT	CASSPRTSGSPDTQYF
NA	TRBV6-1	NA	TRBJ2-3	TGTGCCAGCACCTTCGGCGGGACTTCAGATACGCAGTATTTT	CASTFGGTSDTQYF
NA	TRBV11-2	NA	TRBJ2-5	TGTGCCAGCAGCCCCACGTACCAAGAGACCCAGTACTTC	CASSPTYQETQYF
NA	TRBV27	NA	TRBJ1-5	TGTGCCAGCAGTTTGAAAACCGGGGGGGGTTCTCAGCCCCAGCATTTT	CASSLKTGGGSQPQHF
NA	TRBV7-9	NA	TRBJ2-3	TGTGCCAGCAGCCCAGGTCGTCAAGATACGCAGTATTTT	CASSPGRQDTQYF
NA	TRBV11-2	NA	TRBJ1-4	TGTGCCAGCAGCTTTAGGGGCAGACCCTCTGAAAAACTGTTTTTT	CASSFRGRPSEKLFF
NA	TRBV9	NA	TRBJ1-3	TGTGCCAGCAGCGTAGACGGTGATGGAAACACCATATATTTT	CASSVDGDGNTIYF
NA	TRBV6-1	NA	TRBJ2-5	TGTGCCAGCAATGTGGAGACCCAGTACTTC	CASNVETQYF
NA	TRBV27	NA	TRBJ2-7	TGTGCCAGCAGTTCGTCAGGGGGGAACTACGAGCAGTACTTC	CASSSSGGNYEQYF
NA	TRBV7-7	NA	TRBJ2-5	TGTGCTAGCAGCCCCGCTAGTAATTGGGAGACCCAGTACTTC	CASSPASNWETQYF
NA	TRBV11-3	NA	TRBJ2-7	TGTGCCAGCAGCTCACATCCAAACCCCTACGAGCAGTACTTC	CASSSHPNPYEQYF
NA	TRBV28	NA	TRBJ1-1	TGTGCCAGCAGTATGGGCACTGAAGCTTTCTTT	CASSMGTEAFF
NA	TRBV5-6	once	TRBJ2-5	TGTGCCAGCAGCTTTGTGGGGGAGGAGACCCAGTACTTC	CASSFVGEETQYF
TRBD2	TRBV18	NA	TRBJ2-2	TGTGCCAGCTCACCAGTCGATATAGCGGGAGTTCCCGGGGAGCTGTTTTTT	CASSPVDIAGVPGELFF
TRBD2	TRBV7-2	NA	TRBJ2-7	TGTGCCAGCAGCACGACTAGCGGGAGCCTCGAGCAGTACTTC	CASSTTSGSLEQYF
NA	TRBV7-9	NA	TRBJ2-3	TGTGCCAGCAGACCTAGCGGCACAGATACGCAGTATTTT	CASRPSGTDTQYF
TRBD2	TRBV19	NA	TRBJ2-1	TGTGCCAGTAGCAGGGACGGGAGGGCTAGGGGCAATGAGCAGTTCTTC	CASSRDGRARGNEQFF
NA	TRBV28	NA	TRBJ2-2	TGTGCCAGCGGGGGTCCTTCCGGCGGGGAGCTGTTTTTT	CASGGPSGGELFF
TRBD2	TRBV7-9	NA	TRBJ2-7	TGTGCCAGCAGCTCAGTTCGGGGCGGACTAGTCTACGAGCAGTACTTC	CASSSVRGGLVYEQYF
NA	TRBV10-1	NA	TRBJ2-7	TGCGCCGGGATGGGGGGGGCGATGTCCTACGAGCAGTACTTC	CAGMGGAMSYEQYF
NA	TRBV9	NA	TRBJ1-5	TGTGCCAGCAGCGTCGGTGGGGGTCAGCCCCAGCATTTT	CASSVGGGQPQHF
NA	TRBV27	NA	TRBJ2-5	TGTGCCAGCAGTTTATGGTACCGCGGGGAGACCCAGTACTTC	CASSLWYRGETQYF
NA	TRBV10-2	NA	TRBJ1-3	TGCGCCAGCAGTGAGCAGGGTGGAAACACCATATATTTT	CASSEQGGNTIYF
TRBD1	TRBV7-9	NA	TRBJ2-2	TGTGCCAGCAGCACGCCTCTTGGACAGGGTCAAAGTACCGGGGAGCTGTTTTTT	CASSTPLGQGQSTGELFF
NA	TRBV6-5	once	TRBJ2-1	TGTGCCAGCAGTTACTCGTACCGGGAGCCCTCCGTCGTCGCGTTCTTC	CASSYSYREPSVVAFF
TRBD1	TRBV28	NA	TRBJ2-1	TGTGCCAGCAGTCCCGGGACAGGGAATGAGCAGTTCTTC	CASSPGTGNEQFF
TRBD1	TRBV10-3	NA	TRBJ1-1	TGTGCCATCAGTGAGGACAGGGGGCGTTCGGGAACTGAAGCTTTCTTT	CAISEDRGRSGTEAFF
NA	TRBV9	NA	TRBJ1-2	TGTGCCAGCAGCGGATTACGGACGATCTATGGCTACACCTTC	CASSGLRTIYGYTF
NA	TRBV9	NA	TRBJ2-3	TGTGCCAGCAGCGTAGACAGAAACACAGATACGCAGTATTTT	CASSVDRNTDTQYF
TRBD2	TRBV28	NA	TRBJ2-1	TGTGCCAGCAGTCCGCCTGATGGGGGGGCCTACAATGAGCAGTTCTTC	CASSPPDGGAYNEQFF